The clone carrying this T cell receptor beta chain appeared a few times. As yet, its antigen is unknown. TCRdb re-analysed the 5' RACE reads in MiXCR, keeping a single row per CDR3 protein. The data show around 530,000 distinct CDR3 sequences, roughly 21% seen once. This entry belongs to a study of T-cell memory formation after mild COVID-19. Study-wide results and limits: Some SARS-CoV-2-responding clones were already detected in memory before infection.

CDR3 length equals 15 residues. V shed 6 bases and J shed 1 base, with 15 bases lying between them. Germline lookup yields CDR1 MNHEY and CDR2 SMNVEV (reference sequence). The receptor's source is an adult woman who had mild COVID-19 (a few samples of this study predate the infection). Cell type and time point are not known. J is TRBJ1-1 and V is TRBV27, with D possibly TRBD1 on 6 matching bases. Sequenced material: PBMCs or a T cell subset sorted from them (not recorded which). The CDR3: CASSRGGGRNTEAFF. The CDR3 coding sequence is TGTGCCAGCAGCAGGGGAGGGGGTAGGAACACTGAAGCTTTCTTT.